Below are 8 T cell receptor beta chains sequenced from a single sample in a study of blood T cell repertoires in COVID-19 (dated by TCRdb to 2020 to 2021). Libraries were built with the immunoSEQ multiplex PCR assay. TCRdb holds this immuneACCESS table with in-frame rearrangements only. Some clones are missing; in checked studies, unresolved V genes explain under half, and the rest has no known cause. The sample yields about 400,000 clones; around nine tenths were counted once. Approximately 10% of the sample is in the top ten clones. Sequences were obtained from PBMCs or T cells enriched from blood (not recorded which). The receptors stem from a woman aged 45-65 years who had recovered from COVID-19.

CDR3: CASSQDLLSGVYEQYF. DNA for the CDR3: TGCGCCAGCAGCCAAGATCTCTTATCGGGTGTGTACGAGCAGTACTTC. V is TRBV4-1 and J is TRBJ2-7; D is uncertain. The V gene's germline CDR1 is MGHRA and CDR2 YSYEKL. V was cut by 0 bases and J by 4 bases, with 16 bases left in between. This CDR3 contains 16 residues.

The chain has TRBV7-8 and TRBJ1-2; D uncertain. Germline lookup yields CDR1 SGHVS and CDR2 FQNEAQ. With 2 bases removed from V and 0 bases from J, the gap between germline ends came to 4 bases. The CDR3 length is 13 residues. CDR3 loop: CASSLQTNYGYTF. CDR3 DNA sequence: TGTGCCAGCAGCTTACAGACTAACTATGGCTACACCTTC.

The chain is built from TRBV24-1 and TRBJ1-2, with 9 bases that match TRBD1. Germline trimming cut 4 bases from V and 8 bases from J; bases unmatched to any gene: 16. Germline V lookup: CDR1 KGHDR, CDR2 SFDVKD. This CDR3 has 17 residues. The CDR3 region is CATSDPALGQGNGGYTF. CDR3 in DNA: TGTGCCACCAGTGACCCCGCCCTCGGACAGGGGAACGGCGGCTACACCTTC.

This chain links TRBV28 with TRBJ1-2; no reliable D call. V lost 6 bases, J lost 8 bases, and 16 bases lay in between. The CDR3 covers 13 residues. Germline V gene data show CDR1 as MDHEN and CDR2 as SYDVKM. Here the CDR3 reads CASRKQPPPGYTF. DNA of the CDR3: TGTGCCAGCAGGAAACAACCACCCCCGGGCTACACCTTC.

The CDR3 region is CASRPQGKVQPQHF. CDR3 nucleotides: TGTGCCAGCAGGCCCCAGGGAAAGGTTCAGCCCCAGCATTTT. V gene TRBV19 combines with J gene TRBJ1-5; a weak D match, TRBD1 (5 bases). In germline, CDR1 is LNHDA, CDR2 SQIVND (reference sequence). The CDR3 covers 14 residues. The V end was cut by 9 bases, the J end by 6 bases, with 18 bases between.

The genes are TRBV3-1 (or the pseudogene TRBV3-2) and TRBJ1-2; D remains unclear. Trimming removed 3 bases at V and 8 bases at J, with 10 bases between. CDR1 and CDR2 (germline): LGHDT, YNNKEL (reference sequence). The CDR3 totals 12 residues. The CDR3 is CASSHQAGGYTF. The DNA of the CDR3 is TGTGCCAGCAGCCACCAGGCTGGGGGCTACACCTTC.

V is TRBV9 and J is TRBJ2-1, with TRBD2 identical over 15 bases. Germline V gene lookup returns CDR1 SGDLS and CDR2 YYNGEE. This CDR3 spans 16 amino acids. The ends lost 2 bases at V and 6 bases at J; junction bases unmatched: 3. CDR3 sequence: CASSVGTSGGTNEQFF. The DNA of the CDR3 is TGTGCCAGCAGCGTGGGGACTAGCGGGGGGACCAATGAGCAGTTCTTC. Drawing the rest from reference TRBV9 and TRBJ2-1, the complete variable domain is DSGVTQTPKHLITATGQRVTLRCSPRSGDLSVYWYQQSLDQGLQFLIQYYNGEERAKGNILERFSAQQFPDLHSELNLSSLELGDSALYFCASSVGTSGGTNEQFFGPGTRLTVL.

There are a few counts of this clone. This chain uses TRBV7-2 with TRBJ1-1; possible D gene TRBD1, 5 bases. The CDR3 contains 15 residues. Germline V lookup: CDR1 SGHTA, CDR2 FQGNSA. With 0 bases removed from V and 5 bases from J, the gap between germline ends came to 13 bases. CDR3 nucleotide sequence: TGTGCCAGCAGCTTAGCTGGGGCCTCTGCGACTGAAGCTTTCTTT. Residues: CASSLAGASATEAFF.